This T cell receptor beta chain is drawn from a study of blood T cells in healthy people across ages. Study overall: Capture by template switching was about one barcoded beta molecule per two T cells.

Investigators took approximately 10 milliliters of peripheral blood from every donor. Total RNA was extracted at no less than 5.5 micrograms per sample. This CDR3 is 16 amino acids long. The germline CDR1 and CDR2 sequences are DFQATT and SNEGSKA (reference sequence). J was trimmed by 5 bases and V by 6 bases; bases with no gene match: 13. Using a J-beta primer mix together with a sample-barcoded 5' primer, a second PCR was run for roughly 7 to 12 cycles. Each of the cDNA molecules was tagged by a template-switch adaptor with 12 random nucleotides. A single record per CDR3 protein comes from TCRdb applying MiXCR to the 5' RACE reads. The data show hundreds of thousands of distinct CDR3 sequences, around three fifths seen once.

The clonotype was recovered from a man aged 35-49 years in good health. The V call is TRBV20-1, the J call TRBJ2-1, with TRBD2 matching over 10 bases. Sequencing used blood. This CDR3 reads CSAPGLAGVVNNEQFF. As DNA, the CDR3 is TGCAGTGCGCCTGGGCTAGCGGGAGTAGTAAACAATGAGCAGTTCTTC.